Listed below are T cell receptor beta chains from one sample, sequenced in a study of cytomegalovirus exposure and HLA in healthy donors. The protocol was immunoSEQ multiplex PCR, while the TCRdb copy is restricted to in-frame clones and leaves out a portion. Here the sample spans 150,000 to 200,000 clones, around 75% being singletons. Sequenced sample: PBMCs. The receptors come from a male donor in good health and CMV-seronegative. Each CDR3 is given with its conserved first and last residue. Each record gives: clone size, CDR3 length, J gene, V gene, CDR3 protein. Clone size appears in some rows only: once, few, many, or a class for an expanded clone.

>-|12|TRBJ2-3|TRBV6-1
CASSPRTDTQYF
>-|16|TRBJ2-1|TRBV19
CASSRSLGGVGNEQFF
>-|15|TRBJ2-7|TRBV27
CASSLAQPSSYEQYF
>-|16|TRBJ2-1|TRBV7-3
CASSLLGLAGADEQFF
>-|13|TRBJ1-2|TRBV2
CASSGQGIYGYTF
>-|15|TRBJ1-6|TRBV11-2
CASSDRTAENSPLHF
>-|14|TRBJ1-5|TRBV28
CASSFLPSNQPQHF
>-|15|TRBJ2-7|TRBV2
CASRVGTVSSYEQYF
>-|15|TRBJ2-1|TRBV5-4
CASSLVGTGYNEQFF
>-|17|TRBJ1-4|TRBV28
CASSLPGAWATNEKLFF
>-|13|TRBJ1-5|TRBV7-2
CASSLAAHQPQHF
>-|15|TRBJ1-4|TRBV7-9
CASSLVPDSLEKLFF
>-|13|TRBJ1-6|TRBV4-1
CASSLINNSPLHF
>-|15|TRBJ1-4|TRBV7-6
CASSLGQTTNEKLFF
>-|14|TRBJ1-2|TRBV28
CASSLVQGGYGYTF
>once|12|TRBJ1-3|TRBV2
CASSGQGNTIYF
>-|13|TRBJ1-1|TRBV7-8
CASSFRENTEAFF
>few|16|TRBJ2-7|TRBV7-8
CASSLPGQDFSYEQYF
>-|15|TRBJ2-2|TRBV6-4
CASSSGGPDTGELFF
>-|16|TRBJ1-1|TRBV7-9
CASRFPGQGTNTEAFF
>-|14|TRBJ2-5|TRBV7-9
CASSLQGFQETQYF
>-|15|TRBJ2-7|TRBV5-6
CASSPSGFYLNEQYF
>-|13|TRBJ2-7|TRBV7-9
CASSPTGAYEQYF
>few|14|TRBJ2-7|TRBV5-8
CASSFLSAVYEQYF
>-|19|TRBJ1-5|TRBV27
CASSFRVSGYRIGNQPQHF
>few|13|TRBJ1-3|TRBV15
CATSLQGGNTIYF
>few|14|TRBJ1-4|TRBV5-1
CASSFRESEEKLFF
>-|17|TRBJ2-5|TRBV5-1
CASSLVKGAGVRETQYF
>-|14|TRBJ2-7|TRBV6-5
CASSPGQGYYEQYF
>-|13|TRBJ1-1|TRBV6-1
CASSRQPDTEAFF
>-|11|TRBJ2-1|TRBV20-1
CSGRLYNEQFF
>-|17|TRBJ2-7|TRBV27
CASSFIPIRDRPLEQYF
>-|15|TRBJ1-3|TRBV6-6
CASSFGTGVGNTIYF
>-|14|TRBJ2-7|TRBV29-1
CSVTGTSGSYEQYF
>-|16|TRBJ1-3|TRBV18
CASSPLTGSSGNTIYF
>-|14|TRBJ2-3|TRBV7-6
CASSLEGSGNTQYF
>-|16|TRBJ1-6|TRBV6-6
CASSYKRGGQDSPLHF
>-|13|TRBJ2-1|TRBV29-1
CSVERTEGTDRFF
>-|15|TRBJ1-6|TRBV6-5
CASSFRRRWNSPLHF
>-|16|TRBJ1-5|TRBV6-6
CASSYSTGQGNQPQHF